One T cell receptor (beta chain) is described in this entry. The data were obtained in a study of cytomegalovirus exposure and HLA in healthy donors. Both 60 Vbeta primers and 13 Jbeta primers went into the PCR. Method: immunoSEQ multiplex PCR; TCRdb's copy keeps in-frame clones and lacks some. The repertoire holds about 120,000 clones, about 75% seen once, with approximately 31% in the top ten. The origin of this receptor is a man in his fifties or sixties in good health and CMV-seropositive. Sequenced: PBMCs.

CDR3 sequence reads: CASTNAVHPTDTQYF. CDR3 in DNA: TGTGCCAGCACAAACGCGGTTCACCCCACAGATACGCAGTATTTT. The genes are TRBV9 and TRBJ2-3; D ambiguous. The CDR3 spans 15 residues. Per germline, CDR1 SGDLS and CDR2 YYNGEE. Trimming took 6 bases from V and 2 from J, leaving 16 bases between them.